Shown below are 14 T cell receptor beta chains from a single sample sequenced in a study of blood T cells in healthy people across ages. A J-beta primer mix and a sample-barcoded 5' primer were used in a second PCR of about 7 to 11 cycles. TCRdb reprocessed the 5' RACE reads with MiXCR, giving one entry per CDR3 protein. Among over 750,000 distinct CDR3 sequences listed, 20% to 30% were seen once. The same sample was also used in a study of T cells of mothers and their children.

The sequencing sample was made of blood. The receptors were gathered from a boy between 5 and 17 years old in good health.

This clonotype was counted between two and nine times. This chain connects TRBV12-3 or TRBV12-4 to TRBJ2-3, with D perhaps TRBD2 (5 bases). With 2 bases removed from V and 3 bases from J, the gap between germline ends came to 9 bases. The CDR3 loop spans 14 amino acids. The CDR3 sequence is CASSLPGNTDTQYF. CDR3 in DNA: TGTGCCAGCAGTTTACCCGGGAATACAGATACGCAGTATTTT.

The V call is TRBV12-3 or TRBV12-4, the J call TRBJ1-1; D call uncertain. V dropped 5 bases and J dropped 2 bases, with 21 bases sitting between them. The CDR3 sequence is 17 residues long. The CDR3 DNA reads as TGTGCCAGCAGTCCGCGAGCGCGCACGGCCTCCAACACTGAAGCTTTCTTT. This codes for CASSPRARTASNTEAFF.

This clonotype turned up a few times. The chain employs TRBV4-2 and TRBJ2-2, with D perhaps matching TRBD2 (7 bases). Germline CDR1 and CDR2: LGHNA and YNFKEQ. The CDR3 has 16 residues. Trimming removed 0 bases at V and 1 base at J, with 9 bases between. CDR3 DNA sequence: TGTGCCAGCAGCCAAGATAGGGGGGGGAACACCGGGGAGCTGTTTTTT. Translating it yields CASSQDRGGNTGELFF.

This clonotype was picked up a small number of times. The CDR3 DNA sequence: TGTGCCACCAGCAGTGAGAATCAGCCCCAGCATTTT. As protein: CATSSENQPQHF. The chain links TRBV15 to TRBJ1-5; no reliable D call. This CDR3 spans 12 amino acids. V was clipped by 3 bases and J by 4 bases, with 4 bases between them. Germline V gene lookup returns CDR1 LNHNV and CDR2 YYDKDF (reference sequence).

V and J are TRBV7-9 and TRBJ2-7; no firm D call. The CDR3 sequence is 13 residues long. In germline, CDR1 is SEHNR, CDR2 FQNEAQ (reference sequence). The V gene lost 5 bases and the J gene lost 4 bases, with 12 bases spanning the gap. The DNA of the CDR3 is TGTGCCAGCAGCCTCCTAGGGATGTACGAGCAGTACTTC. This translates into CASSLLGMYEQYF.

This clonotype was counted ten times or more. The V gene is TRBV27, the J gene TRBJ2-2; D is possibly TRBD1 (6 bases). The CDR3 runs 15 residues. Germline V gives CDR1 MNHEY, CDR2 SMNVEV (reference sequence). Trimming took 6 bases from V and 6 from J, leaving 17 bases between them. CDR3 sequence reads: CASSPVAGAPGELFF. The CDR3 DNA sequence: TGTGCCAGCAGCCCTGTAGCAGGGGCCCCCGGGGAGCTGTTTTTT.

This clonotype was counted only a few times. The chain employs TRBV6-6 and TRBJ1-5; D is ambiguous. V lost 0 bases and J lost 7, with 7 bases in between. In germline, CDR1 is MNHNY, CDR2 SVGAGI (reference sequence). The CDR3 totals 13 residues. DNA for the CDR3: TGTGCCAGCAGTTACTCGAACCGGCAGCCCCAGCATTTT. Protein: CASSYSNRQPQHF.

In its sample, this clonotype was seen a few times. The chain combines TRBV20-1 with TRBJ2-1, with a tentative D call TRBD1 (6 bases). The CDR3 consists of 12 residues. Germline V lookup: CDR1 DFQATT, CDR2 SNEGSKA (reference sequence). V lost 5 bases and J lost 7, with 12 bases in between. Written as DNA, the CDR3 is TGCAGTGCTCTAGACAGGACTAATGAGCAGTTCTTC. As protein: CSALDRTNEQFF.

Turning to this clonotype: Sequence at one end of the junction differs from germline and may be a read error. The chain couples TRBV2 to TRBJ1-2; D is possibly TRBD1 (6 bases). CDR1 is SNHLY and CDR2 is FYNNEI in the germline V gene. The CDR3 spans 11 residues. In nucleotides, the CDR3 is TGTGCCAGCAGCGCAATCGGCGACAGGCCCTTC. Translated, it gives CASSAIGDRPF.

The table lists this clonotype with a few counts. The chain couples TRBV5-6 to TRBJ1-1; D uncertain. CDR1 is SGHDT, CDR2 YYEEEE, per germline. This CDR3 comprises 14 residues. V lost 1 base, J lost 2 bases, and 9 bases lay in between. The CDR3 DNA reads as TGTGCCAGCAGCTTGATTGGTATAAACACTGAAGCTTTCTTT. As protein: CASSLIGINTEAFF.

The V gene is TRBV25-1, the J gene TRBJ2-7; TRBD2 matches 12 bases. The last part of the DNA fits TRBJ2-1 better; the J call may be wrong. The CDR3 has 15 residues. Germline lookup yields CDR1 MGHDK and CDR2 SYGVNS. CDR3 protein: CASSEVLAGGAEQFF. The CDR3 DNA is TGTGCCAGCAGTGAAGTTCTAGCGGGAGGGGCTGAGCAGTTCTTC.

This clonotype was seen a handful of times. The J gene is TRBJ2-5, the V gene TRBV6-6; D possibly corresponds to TRBD1 (7 bases). From germline, CDR1 is MNHNY and CDR2 SVGAGI (reference sequence). V was cut by 5 bases and J by 1 base, with 17 bases left in between. The CDR3 spans 16 residues. CDR3 sequence: CASSTRQGGFQETQYF. DNA for the CDR3: TGTGCCAGCAGTACGCGACAGGGAGGTTTCCAAGAGACCCAGTACTTC.

This clonotype was counted between two and nine times. V usage is TRBV11-1 and J usage is TRBJ2-5, with TRBD1 as a possible D gene (6 bases). The end of the DNA fits TRBJ2-7 better, so the J call may be wrong. The CDR3 contains 14 residues. Germline assignment: CDR1 SGHAT and CDR2 FQDESV (reference sequence). The CDR3 spells CASSLAGETYEQYF. The CDR3 DNA reads as TGTGCCAGCAGCTTGGCAGGGGAGACCTACGAGCAGTACTTC.

Remarks on this clonotype: The CDR3 does not close with the conserved phenylalanine or tryptophan, likely indicating a read error. This chain connects TRBV6-2 or TRBV6-3 to TRBJ1-5, with TRBD1 identical over 9 bases. The germline CDR1 and CDR2 sequences are MNHEY and SVGEGT. The CDR3 runs 15 residues. After removal of 2 bases from V and 6 bases from J, the junction contained 5 bases not matched to a gene. The CDR3 sequence: CASSYRQGVTQPQHL. The CDR3 DNA sequence: TGTGCCAGCAGTTACAGACAGGGGGTGACTCAGCCCCAGCATCTT.